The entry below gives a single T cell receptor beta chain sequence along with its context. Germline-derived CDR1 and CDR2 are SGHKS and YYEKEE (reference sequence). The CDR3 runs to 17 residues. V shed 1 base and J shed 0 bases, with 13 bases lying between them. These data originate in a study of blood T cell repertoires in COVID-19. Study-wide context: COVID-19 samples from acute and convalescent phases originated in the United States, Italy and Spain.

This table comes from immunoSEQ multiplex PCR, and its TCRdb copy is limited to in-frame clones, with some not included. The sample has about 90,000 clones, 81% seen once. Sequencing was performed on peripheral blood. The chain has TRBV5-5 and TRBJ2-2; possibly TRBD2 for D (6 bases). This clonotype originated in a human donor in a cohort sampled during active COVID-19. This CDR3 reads CASSLHNAGTNTGELFF. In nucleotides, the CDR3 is TGTGCCAGCAGCTTGCATAACGCGGGGACGAACACCGGGGAGCTGTTTTTT.